This is a list of T cell receptor beta chains from one sample in a study of siplizumab effects on memory and regulatory T cells. The repertoire was sequenced with immunoSEQ multiplex PCR; TCRdb's copy has only in-frame clones and lacks some. The sample holds roughly 100,000 clones, over 90% seen once. The sample comprised Tregs sorted from blood. The receptors were gathered from a human donor in good health. CDR3s include the opening cysteine and the closing phenylalanine or tryptophan. The D gene is left open where the match is weak. Clone size is given for some rows only: seen once, a few or many times, or a class if the clone is expanded.

>-|TRBV6-5|-|TRBJ2-7
CASSSGKGTPVWEQYF
TGTGCCAGCAGTTCCGGTAAGGGGACACCCGTTTGGGAGCAGTACTTC
>-|TRBV18|-|TRBJ2-2
CASSPPVVTGELFF
TGTGCCAGCTCACCACCCGTAGTAACCGGGGAGCTGTTTTTT
>-|TRBV7-9|TRBD1|TRBJ1-5
CASSPGTGSRNQPQHF
TGTGCCAGCAGCCCCGGGACAGGGTCGCGCAATCAGCCCCAGCATTTT
>-|TRBV5-1|TRBD2|TRBJ2-1
CASSLELAGGNEQFF
TGCGCCAGCAGCTTGGAGCTAGCGGGAGGTAATGAGCAGTTCTTC
>-|TRBV19|TRBD1|TRBJ1-2
CASSILQGAGGYTF
TGTGCCAGTAGTATACTCCAGGGGGCAGGGGGCTACACCTTC
>-|TRBV30|-|TRBJ2-5
CAWRQDQETQYF
TGTGCCTGGAGACAAGACCAAGAGACCCAGTACTTC
>-|TRBV19|-|TRBJ2-2
CASSLTPGELFF
TGTGCCAGTAGCCTTACACCCGGGGAGCTGTTTTTT
>once|TRBV18|TRBD1|TRBJ2-5
CASSRKTGGSMETQYF
TGTGCCAGCTCCCGTAAGACAGGGGGCTCGATGGAGACCCAGTACTTC
>-|TRBV6-5|-|TRBJ1-6
CASSKTGGYNSPLHF
TGTGCCAGCAGTAAAACAGGAGGATATAATTCACCCCTCCACTTT
>-|TRBV10-3|TRBD2|TRBJ2-5
CAIGASGRETQYF
TGTGCCATCGGGGCTAGCGGGAGAGAGACCCAGTACTTC
>-|TRBV5-4|TRBD2|TRBJ2-1
CASRSGLAGFNEQFF
TGTGCCAGCAGGTCCGGACTAGCGGGATTCAATGAGCAGTTCTTC
>-|TRBV25-1|-|TRBJ1-1
CASSEYVNTEAFF
TGTGCCAGCAGTGAATACGTGAACACTGAAGCTTTCTTT
>-|TRBV4-1|-|TRBJ1-4
CASRGLGFNEKLFF
TGCGCCAGCAGGGGACTTGGATTCAATGAAAAACTGTTTTTT
>-|TRBV7-8|-|TRBJ1-5
CASSPRGDISSQPQHF
TGTGCCAGCAGCCCCCGGGGGGACATCTCTTCTCAGCCCCAGCATTTT